This T cell receptor (beta chain) was identified in a study of CD8+ T cells in alopecia areata (dated by TCRdb to 2017 to 2018). The study in broad terms: The treated patients, all with moderate-to-severe alopecia areata, were enrolled in an open-label pilot trial of oral tofacitinib given at 5 to 10 mg twice daily. Tofacitinib was given for 6 to 18 months, followed by 6 months of follow-up off drug to assess delayed response and recurrence. Disease severity in treated patients was measured with the SALT score, which quantifies the percentage of affected scalp surface area. In both human patients and the C3H/HeJ mouse model, the study applied high-throughput TCRbeta sequencing to look at T cell clonal expansion in alopecia areata. On the human side, TCRbeta sequencing was run on scalp tissue and on sorted CD4+ and CD8+ peripheral blood T cells from healthy controls and from alopecia areata patients with either patchy or totalis/universalis disease. Biopsies were taken from tofacitinib-treated patients at baseline and again at 4 and 24 weeks into treatment, and several of those patients also had a later scalp biopsy. Scalp clonality was compared across normal scalp (n=4), patchy alopecia areata scalp (n=8), and alopecia totalis/universalis scalp (n=8). RNA came from the PAXgene miRNA kit for fixed scalp, the miRNeasy kit for PBMCs, and the RNeasy kit for mouse skin. TCRbeta CDR3 regions were amplified by immunoSEQ multiplex PCR with 35 Vbeta forward and 13 Jbeta reverse primers. Results the study describes overall, beyond this receptor: Tofacitinib significantly lowered scalp clonality and the number of expanded CD8+ clones among the top 100 scalp clones. Unlike mouse skin, which is dominated by gammadelta T cells, normal human skin has resident alphabeta T cells that are also sequenced, and this complicates analysis of the scalp TCR repertoire. Compared with mice, TCR sequences shared between patients were less clear, possibly partly because of HLA diversity across the patient population. Because the treated cohort was small and had just a single nonresponder, larger studies are needed to establish links between baseline CD8+ expansion and response. Compared with normal scalp, lesional scalp had higher clonality and more expanded CD8+ clones, particularly in alopecia totalis/universalis, a pattern that suggests antigenic drive. Many expanded lesional clones persisted in scalp and blood during tofacitinib treatment, which may partly explain relapse after stopping treatment.

Libraries were prepared through the immunoSEQ multiplex PCR assay. RNA was extracted from all samples and reverse transcribed into cDNA as template for TCR sequencing. SuperScript III was used to make first-strand cDNA, primed with a 2:1 mix of oligo-dT and random hexamers. Amplification bias was assessed with a synthetic immune receptor repertoire, and residual bias was removed computationally. On the authors' methods: Raw reads were preprocessed to remove errors, and CDR3 was defined according to IMGT conventions as the region from the conserved cysteine to phenylalanine. Clonality was computed by normalizing Shannon entropy by log2 of the number of productive unique TCRs and subtracting the result from 1. Whether scalp clones were CD4 or CD8 was inferred by matching scalp TCRbeta sequences against CD4 and CD8 repertoires sorted from blood. Not all clones reach the TCRdb copy of this immuneACCESS table, which keeps in-frame sequences only. Checked studies attribute under half of the gap to unresolved V genes and leave the rest unexplained. D and trimming were read from the DNA, whereas the V and J calls and clone size are those reported in that table. The sample contains roughly 3,800 clones, less than 80% of them found a single time. The top ten constitute roughly 6.7% of the sample.

In this sample, this clone turned up a few times. Its antigen has not been determined. No base quality information exists; no much larger clone differs at one position. The CDR3, from cysteine to phenylalanine, totals 15 residues. Only CDR3 DNA remains: 45 bases, in frame from the first base. Unmatched junction bases come to 2, with V trimmed by 3 bases and J by 3 bases. In the germline V gene, CDR1 corresponds to LGHNA and CDR2 to YSLEER. Reading the label with the study, this specimen's time point is: 20 to 30 weeks on oral tofacitinib. Reading the label with the study, this specimen's treatment or condition is: oral pan-JAK inhibitor, 5-10 mg twice daily. Lesional scalp punch biopsies and peripheral blood were obtained from alopecia areata patients. Human scalp biopsies were immediately fixed in PAXgene tissue containers.

This receptor was identified in a human donor with alopecia areata. Recombination connected TRBV4-3 to TRBJ2-6, and 7 junction bases match TRBD2. The specimen comprised skin, sampled at week 24, from a patient treated with tofacitinib. The nucleotide sequence reads as follows: TGCGCCAGCAGCCAGCCTAGCGGTGGGGCCAACGTCCTGACTTTC. The encoded protein is CASSQPSGGANVLTF.